A selection of T cell receptor beta chains follows, all from one sample in a study of Graves' ophthalmopathy and Graves' hyperthyroidism. TCRdb re-called the multiplex PCR reads with MiXCR, one entry per CDR3 protein. The sample contains over a million distinct CDR3 sequences, roughly 35% of which appear only once. Sequencing was performed on peripheral blood or thyroid tissue (not recorded which). The origin of the receptors is an adult man with Graves' hyperthyroidism. Both conserved end residues are part of each CDR3. Fields, in order: D gene, J gene, V gene, clone size, CDR3 protein, CDR3 DNA. D genes are given only for firm matches. Expanded clones get a size class; other rows say once, few or many, or leave the size out.

d_gene: TRBD1; j_gene: TRBJ1-2; v_gene: TRBV29-1; abundance: NA; CDR3aa: CSVGGGQANYGYTF; CDR3nt: TGCAGCGTTGGGGGGGGACAGGCTAACTATGGCTACACCTTC
d_gene: NA; j_gene: TRBJ1-4; v_gene: TRBV4-1; abundance: NA; CDR3aa: CASSQGDRTRCNEKLFF; CDR3nt: TGTGCCAGCAGCCAAGGAGACCGCACAAGGTGTAATGAAAAACTGTTTTTT
d_gene: NA; j_gene: TRBJ2-7; v_gene: TRBV7-2; abundance: NA; CDR3aa: CASSPDGGMSSYEQYF; CDR3nt: TGTGCCAGCAGCCCCGACGGGGGTATGAGCTCCTACGAGCAGTACTTC
d_gene: TRBD1; j_gene: TRBJ2-7; v_gene: TRBV10-3; abundance: many; CDR3aa: CAIVRDRGHEQYF; CDR3nt: TGTGCCATCGTCCGGGACAGGGGCCACGAGCAGTACTTC
d_gene: NA; j_gene: TRBJ2-7; v_gene: TRBV7-4; abundance: NA; CDR3aa: CASRWGPGTYEQYF; CDR3nt: TGTGCCAGCAGGTGGGGGCCCGGAACCTACGAGCAGTACTTC
d_gene: TRBD1; j_gene: TRBJ1-6; v_gene: TRBV12-3/TRBV12-4; abundance: NA; CDR3aa: CASSLGTGGAPHF; CDR3nt: TGTGCCAGCAGTCTCGGGACAGGAGGTGCCCCCCACTTT
d_gene: TRBD1; j_gene: TRBJ1-2; v_gene: TRBV6-2/TRBV6-3; abundance: NA; CDR3aa: CASSPPRGARNYGYTF; CDR3nt: TGTGCCAGCAGTCCCCCCAGGGGGGCGCGGAACTATGGCTACACCTTC
d_gene: TRBD1; j_gene: TRBJ1-2; v_gene: TRBV7-9; abundance: many; CDR3aa: CASSLDRPNYGYTF; CDR3nt: TGTGCCAGCAGCCTGGACAGGCCTAACTATGGCTACACCTTC
d_gene: TRBD1; j_gene: TRBJ1-1; v_gene: TRBV5-1; abundance: NA; CDR3aa: CASSSATGAILNTEAFF; CDR3nt: TGCGCCAGCAGCTCCGCGACAGGGGCGATATTGAACACTGAAGCTTTCTTT
d_gene: TRBD1; j_gene: TRBJ2-7; v_gene: TRBV7-9; abundance: many; CDR3aa: CASSRQGYYEQYF; CDR3nt: TGTGCCAGCAGCCGACAGGGCTACTACGAGCAGTACTTC
d_gene: TRBD1; j_gene: TRBJ1-1; v_gene: TRBV25-1; abundance: NA; CDR3aa: CASTTGGRNTEAFF; CDR3nt: TGTGCCAGCACGACAGGGGGTAGGAACACTGAAGCTTTCTTT
d_gene: NA; j_gene: TRBJ1-6; v_gene: TRBV29-1; abundance: NA; CDR3aa: CSVANGQNSPLHF; CDR3nt: TGCAGCGTCGCCAACGGACAAAATTCACCCCTCCACTTT
d_gene: NA; j_gene: TRBJ1-5; v_gene: TRBV29-1; abundance: NA; CDR3aa: CSVDGLAGDQETQHF; CDR3nt: TGCAGCGTTGACGGACTAGCGGGAGACCAAGAGACCCAGCATTTT
d_gene: NA; j_gene: TRBJ1-5; v_gene: TRBV10-3; abundance: NA; CDR3aa: CAISVRQGNQPQHF; CDR3nt: TGTGCCATCAGCGTTCGACAGGGCAATCAGCCCCAGCATTTT
d_gene: NA; j_gene: TRBJ2-7; v_gene: TRBV19; abundance: NA; CDR3aa: CASSPALHSYEQYF; CDR3nt: TGTGCCAGTAGTCCGGCTCTCCATTCCTACGAGCAGTACTTC
d_gene: NA; j_gene: TRBJ1-5; v_gene: TRBV9; abundance: NA; CDR3aa: CAGSPPGGNQPQHF; CDR3nt: TGTGCCGGCAGCCCTCCAGGGGGCAATCAGCCCCAGCATTTT
d_gene: NA; j_gene: TRBJ1-1; v_gene: TRBV7-6; abundance: NA; CDR3aa: CASSLSWGGVGTEAFF; CDR3nt: TGTGCCAGCAGCCTCAGCTGGGGAGGGGTAGGGACTGAAGCTTTCTTT
d_gene: NA; j_gene: TRBJ1-1; v_gene: TRBV4-2; abundance: NA; CDR3aa: CASSLRGRRTEAFF; CDR3nt: TGTGCCAGCAGCCTACGCGGGCGTAGAACTGAAGCTTTCTTT
d_gene: TRBD1; j_gene: TRBJ1-1; v_gene: TRBV29-1; abundance: many; CDR3aa: CSVEGRQGTAEAFF; CDR3nt: TGCAGCGTTGAAGGCAGACAGGGTACCGCTGAAGCTTTCTTT
d_gene: TRBD1; j_gene: TRBJ2-5; v_gene: TRBV5-1; abundance: few; CDR3aa: CASSLGQGRLGTQYF; CDR3nt: TGCGCCAGCAGCTTGGGACAGGGGCGTTTGGGGACCCAGTACTTC
d_gene: NA; j_gene: TRBJ1-6; v_gene: TRBV7-9; abundance: many; CDR3aa: CASSLLAPSLYNSPLHF; CDR3nt: TGTGCCAGCAGCTTATTGGCACCTTCCCTCTATAATTCACCCCTCCACTTT
d_gene: TRBD1; j_gene: TRBJ1-3; v_gene: TRBV29-1; abundance: many; CDR3aa: CSVQGTASGNTIYF; CDR3nt: TGCAGCGTTCAAGGGACAGCCTCTGGAAACACCATATATTTT
d_gene: TRBD1; j_gene: TRBJ1-6; v_gene: TRBV7-2; abundance: NA; CDR3aa: CASSTPGQGIHSPLHF; CDR3nt: TGTGCCAGCAGCACGCCGGGACAGGGAATTCATTCACCCCTCCACTTT
d_gene: TRBD1; j_gene: TRBJ2-2; v_gene: TRBV7-8; abundance: once; CDR3aa: CASSQGQGRFGELFF; CDR3nt: TGTGCCAGCAGCCAGGGACAGGGTCGCTTCGGGGAGCTGTTTTTT
d_gene: NA; j_gene: TRBJ1-1; v_gene: TRBV11-2; abundance: NA; CDR3aa: CASRFLGLSKNTEAFF; CDR3nt: TGTGCCAGCAGGTTTTTGGGCCTTTCTAAGAACACTGAAGCTTTCTTT
d_gene: NA; j_gene: TRBJ2-7; v_gene: TRBV20-1; abundance: many; CDR3aa: CSALGSDRTYEQYF; CDR3nt: TGCAGTGCGCTGGGTTCGGACAGAACCTACGAGCAGTACTTC
d_gene: TRBD1; j_gene: TRBJ1-6; v_gene: TRBV6-6; abundance: many; CDR3aa: CASSYRQGNSPLHF; CDR3nt: TGTGCCAGCAGTTACCGACAGGGGAATTCACCCCTCCACTTT
d_gene: TRBD2; j_gene: TRBJ2-5; v_gene: TRBV7-8; abundance: many; CDR3aa: CASSLASGRASETQYF; CDR3nt: TGTGCCAGCAGCTTGGCTAGCGGGAGGGCCTCAGAGACCCAGTACTTC
d_gene: NA; j_gene: TRBJ1-2; v_gene: TRBV6-1; abundance: many; CDR3aa: CASSTFENYGYTF; CDR3nt: TGTGCCAGCAGTACCTTTGAGAACTATGGCTACACCTTC
d_gene: TRBD1; j_gene: TRBJ2-2; v_gene: TRBV29-1; abundance: many; CDR3aa: CSVYRGENTGELFF; CDR3nt: TGCAGCGTCTACAGGGGGGAGAACACCGGGGAGCTGTTTTTT
d_gene: TRBD1; j_gene: TRBJ2-7; v_gene: TRBV12-3/TRBV12-4; abundance: many; CDR3aa: CASSSTGEAGEQYF; CDR3nt: TGTGCCAGCAGCTCGACAGGGGAGGCTGGGGAGCAGTACTTC
d_gene: NA; j_gene: TRBJ1-5; v_gene: TRBV11-2; abundance: NA; CDR3aa: CASSLVTGEVQPQHF; CDR3nt: TGTGCCAGCAGCTTAGTTACTGGGGAGGTTCAGCCCCAGCATTTT
d_gene: NA; j_gene: TRBJ1-2; v_gene: TRBV20-1; abundance: many; CDR3aa: CSARRRETNYGYTF; CDR3nt: TGCAGTGCTAGACGGCGGGAGACAAACTATGGCTACACCTTC
d_gene: NA; j_gene: TRBJ2-2; v_gene: TRBV7-2; abundance: many; CDR3aa: CASRQNSLGGELFF; CDR3nt: TGTGCCAGCAGACAAAACAGTCTGGGCGGGGAGCTGTTTTTT
d_gene: TRBD2; j_gene: TRBJ2-2; v_gene: TRBV29-1; abundance: NA; CDR3aa: CSVYTSGTTGELFF; CDR3nt: TGCAGCGTTTATACTAGCGGGACCACCGGGGAGCTGTTTTTT
d_gene: TRBD1; j_gene: TRBJ1-5; v_gene: TRBV12-3/TRBV12-4; abundance: few; CDR3aa: CASSRGTGEGPQHF; CDR3nt: TGTGCCAGCAGCCGCGGGACAGGTGAAGGGCCCCAGCATTTT
d_gene: TRBD1; j_gene: TRBJ1-5; v_gene: TRBV10-3; abundance: NA; CDR3aa: CAISGDRGDQPQHF; CDR3nt: TGTGCCATCAGTGGGGACAGGGGAGATCAGCCCCAGCATTTT
d_gene: TRBD2; j_gene: TRBJ2-2; v_gene: TRBV20-1; abundance: many; CDR3aa: CSAGKGLAGFYTGELFF; CDR3nt: TGCAGTGCTGGAAAGGGACTAGCGGGCTTCTACACCGGGGAGCTGTTTTTT
d_gene: NA; j_gene: TRBJ2-7; v_gene: TRBV12-3/TRBV12-4; abundance: few; CDR3aa: CASSLQLRDSGAYEQYF; CDR3nt: TGTGCCAGCAGTTTACAGCTCCGGGACTCAGGGGCCTACGAGCAGTACTTC
d_gene: NA; j_gene: TRBJ2-5; v_gene: TRBV15; abundance: once; CDR3aa: CAKRRTLQETQYF; CDR3nt: TGTGCTAAACGGCGGACACTCCAAGAGACCCAGTACTTC
d_gene: TRBD1; j_gene: TRBJ1-6; v_gene: TRBV19; abundance: many; CDR3aa: CASSTGQGAPHLHF; CDR3nt: TGTGCCAGTAGTACAGGACAGGGGGCCCCTCACCTCCACTTT